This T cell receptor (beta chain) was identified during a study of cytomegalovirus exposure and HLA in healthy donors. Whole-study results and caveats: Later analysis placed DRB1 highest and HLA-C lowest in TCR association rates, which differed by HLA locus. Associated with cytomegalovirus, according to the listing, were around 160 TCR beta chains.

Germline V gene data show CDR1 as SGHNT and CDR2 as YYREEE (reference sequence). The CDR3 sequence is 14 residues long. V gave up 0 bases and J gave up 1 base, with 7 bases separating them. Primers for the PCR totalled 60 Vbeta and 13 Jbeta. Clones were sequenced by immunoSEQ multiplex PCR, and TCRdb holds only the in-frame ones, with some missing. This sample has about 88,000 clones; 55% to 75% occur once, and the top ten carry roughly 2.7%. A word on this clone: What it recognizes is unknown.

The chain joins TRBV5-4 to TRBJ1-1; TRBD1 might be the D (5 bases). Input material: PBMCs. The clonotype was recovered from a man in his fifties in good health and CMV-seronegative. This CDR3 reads CASSLGQPNTEAFF. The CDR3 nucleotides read TGTGCCAGCAGCTTGGGACAGCCGAACACTGAAGCTTTCTTT.